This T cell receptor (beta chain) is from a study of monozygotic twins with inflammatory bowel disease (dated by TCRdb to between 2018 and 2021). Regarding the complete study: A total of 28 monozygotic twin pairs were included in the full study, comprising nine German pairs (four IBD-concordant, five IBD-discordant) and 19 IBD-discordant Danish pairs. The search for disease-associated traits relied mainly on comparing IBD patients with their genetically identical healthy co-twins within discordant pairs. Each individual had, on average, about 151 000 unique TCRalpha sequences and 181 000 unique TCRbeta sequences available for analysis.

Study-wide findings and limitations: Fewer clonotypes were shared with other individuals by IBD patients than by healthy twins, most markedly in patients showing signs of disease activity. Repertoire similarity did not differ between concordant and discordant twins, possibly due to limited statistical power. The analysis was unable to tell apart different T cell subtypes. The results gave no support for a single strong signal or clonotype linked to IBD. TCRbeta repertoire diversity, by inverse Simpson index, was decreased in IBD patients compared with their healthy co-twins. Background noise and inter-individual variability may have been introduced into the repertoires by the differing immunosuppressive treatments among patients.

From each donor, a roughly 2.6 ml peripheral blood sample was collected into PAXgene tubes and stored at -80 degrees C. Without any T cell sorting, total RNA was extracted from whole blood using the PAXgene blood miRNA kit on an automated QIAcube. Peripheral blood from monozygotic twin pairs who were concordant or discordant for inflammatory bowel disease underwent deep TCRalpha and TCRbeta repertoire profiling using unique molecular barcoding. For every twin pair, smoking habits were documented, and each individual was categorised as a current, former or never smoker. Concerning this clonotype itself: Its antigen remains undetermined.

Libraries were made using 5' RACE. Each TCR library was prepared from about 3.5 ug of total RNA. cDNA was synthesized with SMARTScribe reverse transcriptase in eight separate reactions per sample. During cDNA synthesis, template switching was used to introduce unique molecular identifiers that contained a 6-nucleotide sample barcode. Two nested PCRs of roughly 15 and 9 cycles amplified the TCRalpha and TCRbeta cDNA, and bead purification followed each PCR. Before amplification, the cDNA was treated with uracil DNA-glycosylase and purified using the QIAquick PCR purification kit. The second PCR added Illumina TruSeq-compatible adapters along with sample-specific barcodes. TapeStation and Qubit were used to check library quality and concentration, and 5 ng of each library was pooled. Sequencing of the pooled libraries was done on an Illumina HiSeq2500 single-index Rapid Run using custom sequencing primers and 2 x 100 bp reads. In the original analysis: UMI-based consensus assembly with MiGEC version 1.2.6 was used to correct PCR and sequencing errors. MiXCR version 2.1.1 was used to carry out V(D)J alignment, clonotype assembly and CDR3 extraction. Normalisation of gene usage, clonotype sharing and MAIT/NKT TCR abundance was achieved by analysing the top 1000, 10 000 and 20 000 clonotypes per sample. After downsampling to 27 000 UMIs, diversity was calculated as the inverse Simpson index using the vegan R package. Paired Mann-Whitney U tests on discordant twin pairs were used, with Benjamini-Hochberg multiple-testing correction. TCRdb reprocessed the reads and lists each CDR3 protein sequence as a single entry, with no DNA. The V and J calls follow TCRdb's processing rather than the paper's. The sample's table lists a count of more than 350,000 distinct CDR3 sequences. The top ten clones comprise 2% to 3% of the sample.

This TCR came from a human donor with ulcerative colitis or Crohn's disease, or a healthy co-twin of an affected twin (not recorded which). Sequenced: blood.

The CDR3 protein is CAWSVDRGKGEQYF. Recombination connected TRBV30 to TRBJ2-7; TCRdb calls TRBD1, which cannot be checked without DNA. The CDR3 has 14 amino acids, counting the end cysteine and phenylalanine. No DNA appears here. For CDR1 and CDR2, the germline V gene (reference sequence) lists GTSNPN and SVGIG.